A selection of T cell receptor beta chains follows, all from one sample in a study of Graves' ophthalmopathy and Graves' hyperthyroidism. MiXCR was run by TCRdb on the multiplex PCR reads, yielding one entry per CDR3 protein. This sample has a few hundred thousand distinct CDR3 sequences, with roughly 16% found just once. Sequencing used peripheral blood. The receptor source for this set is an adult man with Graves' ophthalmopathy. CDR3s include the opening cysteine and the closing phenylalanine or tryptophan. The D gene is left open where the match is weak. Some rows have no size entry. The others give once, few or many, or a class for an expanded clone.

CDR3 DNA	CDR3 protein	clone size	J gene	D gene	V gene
TGTGCCAGCAGCCCCGCCGGCAGCTTAGTCACCGGGGAGCTGTTTTTT	CASSPAGSLVTGELFF	many	TRBJ2-2	-	TRBV11-1
TGTGCCAGTAGTCTGTCTAGCGGGGGGGCCTACGAGCAGTACTTC	CASSLSSGGAYEQYF	many	TRBJ2-7	TRBD2	TRBV19
TGTGCCAGCAGCTTTTTACTAGCGGGGGAGACCCAGTACTTC	CASSFLLAGETQYF	few	TRBJ2-5	TRBD2	TRBV7-8
TGCAGTGCTCTAGAACGGGACACTGAAGCTTTCTTT	CSALERDTEAFF	many	TRBJ1-1	-	TRBV20-1
TGCAGTGCGAGAAATATCGGGAGGGCCGGCGAGCAGTCCTTC	CSARNIGRAGEQSF	-	TRBJ2-7	TRBD2	TRBV20-1
TGCAGTGCTAGTTGGGGGGTAGGGAGCAATCAGCCCCAGCATTTT	CSASWGVGSNQPQHF	-	TRBJ1-5	-	TRBV20-1
TGTGCCAGTAGTATATACGGGGCAGATCAGCCCCAGCATTTT	CASSIYGADQPQHF	many	TRBJ1-5	-	TRBV19
TGTGCCAGCATCCTGGGGACAGGGAACTCACCCCTCCACTTT	CASILGTGNSPLHF	many	TRBJ1-6	TRBD1	TRBV6-1
TGTGCCAGCTCACCAATTCGCGGGGGCGCGGATCAGCCCCAGCATTTT	CASSPIRGGADQPQHF	many	TRBJ1-5	-	TRBV18
TGTGCCAGCACCGGGACACCCAAAGTCACTGAAGCTTTCTTT	CASTGTPKVTEAFF	-	TRBJ1-1	-	TRBV6-2/TRBV6-3
TGTGCCAGCAGCGACCAGCGGGAGGGCCGAGAAGAGACCCAGTACTTC	CASSDQREGREETQYF	-	TRBJ2-5	TRBD2	TRBV7-9
TGTGCCTGGAGTGAGTGGGACAGGGGAATTTCACCCCTCCACTTT	CAWSEWDRGISPLHF	many	TRBJ1-6	TRBD1	TRBV30